This is a list of T cell receptor beta chains from one sample in a study of blood T cell repertoires in COVID-19. This table comes from immunoSEQ multiplex PCR, and its TCRdb copy is limited to in-frame clones, with some not included. The repertoire holds 150,000 to 200,000 clones, with 80% to 90% as singletons. Sequenced input: peripheral blood. Every receptor here comes from a woman in her fifties or sixties who had recovered from COVID-19. Both conserved end residues are part of each CDR3. The D gene is left open where the match is weak. Some rows have no size entry. The others give once, few or many, or a class for an expanded clone.

clone size: NA
V gene: TRBV7-2
J gene: TRBJ1-5
D gene: TRBD1
CDR3 protein: CASSFRYDTGVGNQPQHF
CDR3 DNA: TGTGCCAGCAGCTTTCGGTACGATACAGGGGTCGGCAATCAGCCCCAGCATTTT

clone size: once
V gene: TRBV13
J gene: TRBJ1-2
D gene: NA
CDR3 protein: CASSLLGGQTNYGYTF
CDR3 DNA: TGTGCCAGCAGCTTATTGGGAGGGCAAACCAACTATGGCTACACCTTC

clone size: NA
V gene: TRBV5-1
J gene: TRBJ2-3
D gene: TRBD2
CDR3 protein: CASRAGLAPSDTQYF
CDR3 DNA: TGCGCCAGCAGAGCAGGACTAGCTCCCTCAGATACGCAGTATTTT

clone size: NA
V gene: TRBV6-2/TRBV6-3
J gene: TRBJ1-5
D gene: NA
CDR3 protein: CASSYGSRVGQPQHF
CDR3 DNA: TGTGCCAGCAGTTATGGGTCCAGGGTGGGGCAGCCCCAGCATTTT

clone size: NA
V gene: TRBV4-3
J gene: TRBJ1-1
D gene: NA
CDR3 protein: CASSQDRGMGTEAFF
CDR3 DNA: TGCGCCAGCAGCCAAGATAGGGGAATGGGCACTGAAGCTTTCTTT

clone size: NA
V gene: TRBV29-1
J gene: TRBJ2-1
D gene: NA
CDR3 protein: CSVDGLIYNEQFF
CDR3 DNA: TGCAGCGTTGACGGGTTGATCTACAATGAGCAGTTCTTC

clone size: NA
V gene: TRBV6-2/TRBV6-3
J gene: TRBJ1-2
D gene: TRBD1
CDR3 protein: CASSYPGTANYGYTF
CDR3 DNA: TGTGCCAGCAGTTACCCAGGGACAGCCAACTATGGCTACACCTTC

clone size: NA
V gene: TRBV2
J gene: TRBJ2-5
D gene: TRBD2
CDR3 protein: CASSSGTSGETQYF
CDR3 DNA: TGTGCCAGCAGTTCCGGGACTAGCGGAGAGACCCAGTACTTC

clone size: NA
V gene: TRBV7-2
J gene: TRBJ1-2
D gene: NA
CDR3 protein: CASSLSGINYGYTF
CDR3 DNA: TGTGCCAGCAGCTTATCGGGAATTAACTATGGCTACACCTTC

clone size: once
V gene: TRBV30
J gene: TRBJ2-2
D gene: TRBD2
CDR3 protein: CAWRGGLAGELFF
CDR3 DNA: TGTGCCTGGCGGGGGGGCCTCGCCGGGGAGCTGTTTTTT

clone size: NA
V gene: TRBV2
J gene: TRBJ2-1
D gene: TRBD1
CDR3 protein: CASSEVARGFLFF
CDR3 DNA: TGTGCCAGCAGTGAAGTCGCCAGGGGGTTTCTGTTCTTC

clone size: NA
V gene: TRBV5-1
J gene: TRBJ1-3
D gene: NA
CDR3 protein: CASSLDMPGNTIYF
CDR3 DNA: TGCGCCAGCAGCTTGGACATGCCGGGTAACACCATATATTTT

clone size: NA
V gene: TRBV18
J gene: TRBJ1-2
D gene: NA
CDR3 protein: CASSSSWGVDGYTF
CDR3 DNA: TGTGCCAGCTCATCGTCCTGGGGGGTCGACGGCTACACCTTC

clone size: once
V gene: TRBV6-6
J gene: TRBJ2-3
D gene: NA
CDR3 protein: CASSPHQPGTDTQYF
CDR3 DNA: TGTGCCAGCAGCCCCCATCAGCCGGGGACAGATACGCAGTATTTT

clone size: NA
V gene: TRBV3-1/TRBV3-2
J gene: TRBJ1-1
D gene: NA
CDR3 protein: CASSARQWGGDTEAFF
CDR3 DNA: TGTGCCAGCAGCGCTCGACAGTGGGGAGGGGACACTGAAGCTTTCTTT